Below, 26 T cell receptor beta chains from the same sample are listed, as sequenced in a study of blood T cells in healthy people across ages. The authors ran a second PCR of roughly 6 to 12 cycles using a sample-barcoded 5' primer and a J-beta primer mix. TCRdb analysed the 5' RACE reads with MiXCR anew, one entry per CDR3 protein. The table has 1.5 million or so distinct CDR3 sequences, around 40% seen once. Input material: blood. The receptors were sampled from a woman aged 18-30 years in good health.

This chain connects TRBV10-3 to TRBJ2-2, with 10 bases matching TRBD1. This CDR3 has 15 amino acids. The V gene's germline CDR1 is ENHRY and CDR2 SYGVKD. The V and J ends lost 8 bases and 4 bases, in that order; junction bases with no gene match: 7. As DNA, the CDR3 is TGTGCCATCTGGAGGGACAGGGGTAGCACCGGGGAGCTGTTTTTT. Translated, it gives CAIWRDRGSTGELFF.

This clonotype was detected only a few times. The J gene is TRBJ1-1, the V gene TRBV7-2; D possibly corresponds to TRBD1 (5 bases). V lost 8 bases, J lost 7 bases, and 17 bases lay in between. Germline loops: CDR1 SGHTA, CDR2 FQGNSA. This CDR3 comprises 13 residues. This CDR3 reads CASATGGWGEAFF. CDR3 nucleotide sequence: TGTGCCAGCGCCACGGGGGGATGGGGTGAAGCTTTCTTT.

There are a few counts of this clonotype. The chain joins TRBV20-1 to TRBJ1-2; tentatively, D is TRBD1 (6 bases). Trimming took 6 bases from V and 4 from J, leaving 18 bases between them. CDR3 size: 14 residues. Germline V gives CDR1 DFQATT, CDR2 SNEGSKA (reference sequence). The DNA for the CDR3 is TGCAGTGCCCAAATACCCAGGGGCAGCTATGGCTACACCTTC. As protein: CSAQIPRGSYGYTF.

This clonotype was observed a few times. The genes are TRBV20-1 and TRBJ2-7, with 7 positions matching TRBD1. From germline, CDR1 is DFQATT and CDR2 SNEGSKA (reference sequence). CDR3 size: 13 residues. V was pared by 2 bases and J by 3 bases, with 4 bases of the junction left unmatched. CDR3 loop: CSARPGTVYEQYF. As DNA, the CDR3 is TGCAGTGCTAGACCCGGGACAGTCTACGAGCAGTACTTC.

J is TRBJ2-3 and V is TRBV4-1; unclear D gene. Trimming stripped 0 bases from V and 0 bases from J, with 13 bases between. Germline V gene lookup returns CDR1 MGHRA and CDR2 YSYEKL. The CDR3 is 17 amino acids. The CDR3 loop reads CASSQDIGTPSTDTQYF. In nucleotides, the CDR3 is TGCGCCAGCAGCCAAGATATAGGAACCCCTAGCACAGATACGCAGTATTTT.

J is TRBJ1-1 and V is TRBV9; D not resolved. The length of the CDR3 is 15 residues. From germline, CDR1 is SGDLS and CDR2 YYNGEE. Trimming shortened V by 6 bases and J by 3 bases, and 18 bases separated the two germline ends. CDR3 in DNA: TGTGCCAGCAACCGTAGTGAGGACGGGGACACTGAAGCTTTCTTT. Protein: CASNRSEDGDTEAFF.

In its sample, this clonotype was seen a few times. The rearrangement joins TRBV3-1 to TRBJ2-3, with D maybe TRBD2 (5 bases). With 2 bases removed from V and 5 bases from J, the gap between germline ends came to 17 bases. Germline V gene sequence: CDR1 LGHDT, CDR2 YNNKEL (reference sequence). The CDR3 contains 16 residues. CDR3 protein: CASSQLSGIRGDTQYF. CDR3 DNA sequence: TGTGCCAGCAGCCAACTTTCGGGAATAAGAGGAGATACGCAGTATTTT.

V is TRBV11-2 and J is TRBJ2-3, with D maybe TRBD2 (5 bases). The CDR3 extends over 17 amino acids. Trimming stripped 0 bases from V and 0 bases from J, with 13 bases between. Per germline, CDR1 SGHAT and CDR2 FQNNGV. CDR3 in DNA: TGTGCCAGCAGCTTAGATGTAAGCGGCCCTAGCACAGATACGCAGTATTTT. This gives the protein CASSLDVSGPSTDTQYF.

This sequence joins TRBV28 and TRBJ2-1; D not resolved. The CDR3 contains 13 residues. Germline V gene lookup returns CDR1 MDHEN and CDR2 SYDVKM. V lost 6 bases and J lost 6, with 12 bases in between. The CDR3 spells CASRGTNGNEQFF. For the CDR3, the DNA is TGTGCCAGCAGGGGAACGAATGGCAATGAGCAGTTCTTC.

In this sample, this clonotype turned up a few times. The chain combines TRBV7-9 with TRBJ2-1; D not certain. Trimming removed 5 bases from V and 7 bases from J, with 9 bases in between. In germline, CDR1 is SEHNR, CDR2 FQNEAQ (reference sequence). The CDR3 runs 12 residues. DNA of the CDR3: TGTGCCAGCAGCAAGACGGATAATGAGCAGTTCTTC. Its translation: CASSKTDNEQFF.

This clonotype has only a few counts. V gene TRBV7-9 combines with J gene TRBJ2-7; D unclear. The V end was cut by 6 bases, the J end by 0 bases, with 12 bases between. The germline gives CDR1 SEHNR, CDR2 FQNEAQ (reference sequence). The length of the CDR3 is 14 residues. The CDR3 DNA reads as TGTGCCAGCAGTCGAGGTGCTTACTCCTACGAGCAGTACTTC. Protein: CASSRGAYSYEQYF.

The chain recombines TRBV9 with TRBJ1-2, with a weak D call TRBD1 (6 bases). Germline CDR1 is SGDLS and CDR2 is YYNGEE. V lost 3 bases and J lost 0, with 12 bases in between. The CDR3 extends over 15 amino acids. The CDR3 region has the DNA TGTGCCAGCAGCGCACCACAGGGCTCTAACTATGGCTACACCTTC. Its translation is CASSAPQGSNYGYTF.

The chain is built from TRBV7-3 and TRBJ2-4; maybe TRBD2 (6 bases). The length of the CDR3 is 24 residues. Looked up from germline, CDR1 is SGHTA and CDR2 is FQGTGA. The germline V and J ends were trimmed by 4 bases and 1 base, with 38 bases remaining between them. Written as DNA, the CDR3 is TGTGCCAGCAGCTCTGAACGGGGGTCTCTCCGCCGCAACATCGCCTCCAGGGCCAAAAACATTCAGTACTTC. Translated, it gives CASSSERGSLRRNIASRAKNIQYF. The full variable domain, its missing parts supplied by reference TRBV7-3 and TRBJ2-4, is GAGVSQTPSNKVTEKGKYVELRCDPISGHTALYWYRQSLGQGPEFLIYFQGTGAADDSGLPNDRFFAVRPEGSVSTLKIQRTERGDSAVYLCASSSERGSLRRNIASRAKNIQYFGAGTRLSVL.

The chain links TRBV7-9 to TRBJ2-5; either TRBD1 or TRBD2 may supply D (5 bases each). Trimming removed 1 base at V and 11 bases at J, with 14 bases between. Germline-derived CDR1 and CDR2 are SEHNR and FQNEAQ (reference sequence). The CDR3 is 13 residues long. CDR3 in DNA: TGTGCCAGCAGCTTAGGAGGGGCTGGCTGGCAGTACTTC. It codes for CASSLGGAGWQYF. The whole variable domain, filled in from reference TRBV7-9 and TRBJ2-5, reads DTGVSQNPRHKITKRGQNVTFRCDPISEHNRLYWYRQTLGQGPEFLTYFQNEAQLEKSRLLSDRFSAERPKGSFSTLEIQRTEQGDSAMYLCASSLGGAGWQYFGPGTRLLVL.

Remarks on this clonotype: A junction boundary mismatches the germline segment, possibly from a read error. V and J are TRBV6-4 and TRBJ2-3; D uncertain. The CDR3 consists of 13 residues. The germline CDR1 and CDR2 sequences are MRHNA and SNTAGT. The chain's CDR3 is CASGITNTDAQYF. In DNA, the CDR3 is TGTGCCAGCGGGATCACCAACACAGATGCGCAGTATTTT.

This chain connects TRBV7-9 to TRBJ2-7; D ambiguous. The CDR3 has 15 amino acids. V was pared by 2 bases and J by 7 bases, with 18 bases between. Germline loops: CDR1 SEHNR, CDR2 FQNEAQ (reference sequence). The CDR3 nucleotides read TGTGCCAGCAGCTTATTTACGGACCCAGACAATGAGCAGTACTTC. The encoded protein is CASSLFTDPDNEQYF.

This clonotype was seen many times. The V gene is TRBV12-3 or TRBV12-4, the J gene TRBJ2-7; D is unresolved. Trimming cost V 5 bases and J 4 bases, with 3 bases left between them. The CDR3 runs 10 residues. The DNA for the CDR3 is TGTGCCAGCAGTATTTACGAGCAGTACTTC. Protein: CASSIYEQYF.

In this sample, this clonotype turned up many times. This chain uses TRBV4-2 with TRBJ2-1; 8 bases align to TRBD2. CDR3 length: 16 residues. Germline CDR1 is LGHNA and CDR2 is YNFKEQ. V was pared by 3 bases and J by 4 bases, with 8 bases of the junction left unmatched. CDR3 in amino acids: CASSQGSSGRYNEQFF. The CDR3 coding sequence is TGTGCCAGCAGCCAGGGCTCTAGCGGGCGATACAATGAGCAGTTCTTC.

The CDR3 is CAGWGSAESGYNEQFF. The CDR3 DNA follows: TGTGCCGGGTGGGGTTCGGCTGAGAGTGGGTACAATGAGCAGTTCTTC. The chain employs TRBV7-9 and TRBJ2-1; unclear D gene. This CDR3 is 16 amino acids long. Germline V gene lookup returns CDR1 SEHNR and CDR2 FQNEAQ (reference sequence). V was trimmed by 11 bases and J by 4 bases, leaving 24 bases between them.

The chain employs TRBV10-3 and TRBJ1-5; weak D call: TRBD1 (6 bases). CDR3 length: 19 amino acids. V was cut by 4 bases and J by 0 bases, with 22 bases left in between. The germline gives CDR1 ENHRY, CDR2 SYGVKD. The CDR3 DNA follows: TGTGCCATCAGTGCCAGGGGCAGGGTGGACGGCGGTAGCAATCAGCCCCAGCATTTT. Its translation is CAISARGRVDGGSNQPQHF.

For the CDR3, the DNA is TGTGCCAGCATCGGGGGGGTTGAAAACATTCAGTACTTC. The encoded protein is CASIGGVENIQYF. This chain joins TRBV28 and TRBJ2-4; 8 bases agree with TRBD2. This CDR3 is 13 amino acids long. Germline CDR1 MDHEN, CDR2 SYDVKM. Germline trimming cut 7 bases from V and 5 bases from J; bases unmatched to any gene: 4.

This chain connects TRBV20-1 to TRBJ2-3; tentative D call: TRBD2 (6 bases). This CDR3 has 13 residues. Germline V lookup: CDR1 DFQATT, CDR2 SNEGSKA (reference sequence). V was trimmed by 0 bases and J by 7 bases, leaving 11 bases between them. The CDR3 is CSAREGGLNTQYF. CDR3 in DNA: TGCAGTGCTAGAGAAGGAGGGCTCAATACGCAGTATTTT.

The V and J genes are TRBV12-3 or TRBV12-4 and TRBJ2-7, with no clear D. V was pared by 6 bases and J by 7 bases, with 13 bases between. This CDR3 has 12 residues. The CDR3 sequence is CASSAGPQEQYF. CDR3 nucleotides: TGTGCCAGCAGCGCCGGCCCTCAGGAGCAGTACTTC.

The V call is TRBV4-3, the J call TRBJ2-7; D uncertain. V dropped 0 bases and J dropped 0 bases, with 12 bases sitting between them. This CDR3 has 16 residues. Germline values: CDR1 LGHNA, CDR2 YSLEER. Here the CDR3 reads CASSQENSPDSYEQYF. In DNA, the CDR3 is TGCGCCAGCAGCCAAGAGAATAGCCCTGACTCCTACGAGCAGTACTTC.

This clonotype turned up a few times. The rearrangement uses TRBV12-3 or TRBV12-4 and TRBJ2-2; D is possibly TRBD1 (5 bases). This CDR3 has 14 amino acids. V lost 6 bases, J lost 5 bases, and 13 bases lay in between. The CDR3 DNA sequence: TGTGCCAGCAGCCCAGGGTCCAGGACCGGGGAGCTGTTTTTT. Encoded protein: CASSPGSRTGELFF.

This clonotype was counted a single time. This chain links TRBV20-1 with TRBJ1-1; D not certain. Germline lookup yields CDR1 DFQATT and CDR2 SNEGSKA (reference sequence). This CDR3 has 14 amino acids. The V and J ends lost 0 bases and 5 bases respectively, with 13 bases between them. The chain's CDR3 is CSAREPGINTEAFF. The CDR3 DNA sequence: TGCAGTGCTAGAGAACCGGGGATAAATACTGAAGCTTTCTTT.